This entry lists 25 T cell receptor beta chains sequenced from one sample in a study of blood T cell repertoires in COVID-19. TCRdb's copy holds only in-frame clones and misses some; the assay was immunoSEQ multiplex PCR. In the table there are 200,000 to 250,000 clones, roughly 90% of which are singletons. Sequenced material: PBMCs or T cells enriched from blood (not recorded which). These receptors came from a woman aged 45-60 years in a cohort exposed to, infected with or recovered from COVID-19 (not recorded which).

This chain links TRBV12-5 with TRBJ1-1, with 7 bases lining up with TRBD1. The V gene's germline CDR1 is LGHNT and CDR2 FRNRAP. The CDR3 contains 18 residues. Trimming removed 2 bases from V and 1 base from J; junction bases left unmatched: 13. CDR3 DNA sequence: TGTGCTAGTGGTTTGCTACCGACAGGGTGGGGGTCGAACACTGAAGCTTTCTTT. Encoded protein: CASGLLPTGWGSNTEAFF.

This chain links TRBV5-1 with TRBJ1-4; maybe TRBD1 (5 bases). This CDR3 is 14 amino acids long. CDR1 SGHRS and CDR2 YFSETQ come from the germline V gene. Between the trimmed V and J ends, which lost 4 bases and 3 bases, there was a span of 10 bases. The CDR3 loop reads CASSPQGSNEKLFF. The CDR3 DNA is TGCGCCAGCAGCCCCCAGGGATCTAATGAAAAACTGTTTTTT.

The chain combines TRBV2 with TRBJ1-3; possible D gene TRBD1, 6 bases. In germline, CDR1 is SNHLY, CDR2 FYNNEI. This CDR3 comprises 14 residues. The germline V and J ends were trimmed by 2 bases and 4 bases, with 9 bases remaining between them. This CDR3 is CASSERGFGNTIYF. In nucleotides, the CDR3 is TGTGCCAGCAGTGAAAGGGGGTTCGGAAACACCATATATTTT.

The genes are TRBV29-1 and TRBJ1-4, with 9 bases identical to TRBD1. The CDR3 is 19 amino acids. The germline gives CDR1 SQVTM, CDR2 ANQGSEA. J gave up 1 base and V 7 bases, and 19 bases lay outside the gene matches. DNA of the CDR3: TGCAGCGCACCCCAGCCCCACAGGGGGCGCGGTGGAACTAATGAAAAACTGTTTTTT. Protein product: CSAPQPHRGRGGTNEKLFF.

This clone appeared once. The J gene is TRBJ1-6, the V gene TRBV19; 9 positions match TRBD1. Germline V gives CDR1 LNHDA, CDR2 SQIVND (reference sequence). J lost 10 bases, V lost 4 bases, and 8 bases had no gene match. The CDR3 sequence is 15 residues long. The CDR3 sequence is CASSSRTGVLSPLHF. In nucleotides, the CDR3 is TGTGCCAGTAGTAGCCGGACAGGGGTTCTATCACCCCTCCACTTT.

Here the CDR3 reads CASSLEFGGAGDTQYF. The CDR3 nucleotides are TGTGCCAGCAGCTTAGAGTTTGGGGGGGCTGGAGATACGCAGTATTTT. The chain recombines TRBV11-2 with TRBJ2-3; perhaps TRBD2 as D (7 bases). This CDR3 has 16 amino acids. In germline, CDR1 is SGHAT, CDR2 FQNNGV. Trimming removed 0 bases at V and 5 bases at J, with 15 bases between.

As DNA, the CDR3 is TGTGCCAGCAGCGTAGCTGGGTCGGGGAACACTGAAGCTTTCTTT. Translation gives CASSVAGSGNTEAFF. The V call is TRBV9, the J call TRBJ1-1, with no clear D. Germline CDR1 and CDR2: SGDLS and YYNGEE. V lost 0 bases, J lost 1 base, and 10 bases lay in between. The length of the CDR3 is 15 residues.

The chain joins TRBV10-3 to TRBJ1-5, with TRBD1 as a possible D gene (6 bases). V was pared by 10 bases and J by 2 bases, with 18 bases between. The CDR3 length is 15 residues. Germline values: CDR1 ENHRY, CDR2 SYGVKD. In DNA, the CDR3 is TGTGCCACCTCGACTACAGGGATTGGCAATCAGCCCCAGCATTTT. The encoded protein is CATSTTGIGNQPQHF.

The DNA for the CDR3 is TGTGCCAGCTCGCCCACAGGGGCTGCTGGAAACACCATATATTTT. Translation: CASSPTGAAGNTIYF. The chain joins TRBV9 to TRBJ1-3; TRBD1 aligns across 7 bases. Germline CDR1 reads SGDLS; CDR2 reads YYNGEE. The CDR3 is 15 residues long. Unmatched junction bases numbered 9, after V lost 7 bases and J lost 2 bases.

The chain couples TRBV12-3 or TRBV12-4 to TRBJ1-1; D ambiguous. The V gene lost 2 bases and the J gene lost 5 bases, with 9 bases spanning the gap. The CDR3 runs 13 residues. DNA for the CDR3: TGTGCCAGCAGTTTACGGGGTCGAACTGAAGCTTTCTTT. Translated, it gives CASSLRGRTEAFF.

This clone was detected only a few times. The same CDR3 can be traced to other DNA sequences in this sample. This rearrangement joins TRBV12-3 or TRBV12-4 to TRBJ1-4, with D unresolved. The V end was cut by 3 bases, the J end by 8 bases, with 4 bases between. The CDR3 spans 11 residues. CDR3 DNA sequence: TGTGCCAGCAGTTTCCGGGAAAAACTGTTTTTT. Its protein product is CASSFREKLFF.

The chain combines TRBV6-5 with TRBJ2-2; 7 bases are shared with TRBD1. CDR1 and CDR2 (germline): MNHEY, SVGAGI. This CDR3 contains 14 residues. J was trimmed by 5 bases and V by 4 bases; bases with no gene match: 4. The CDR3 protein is CASSWIQGTGELFF. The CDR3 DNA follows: TGTGCCAGCAGTTGGATACAGGGGACCGGGGAGCTGTTTTTT.

The CDR3 protein is CASSPYPRDRRWNTIYF. The CDR3 DNA reads as TGTGCCAGCTCACCATACCCCCGGGACAGGAGATGGAACACCATATATTTT. This chain connects TRBV18 to TRBJ1-3; 8 bases map to TRBD1. The junction had 13 bases not matched to a gene; V was cut back by 2 bases and J by 7 bases. Germline V gene sequence: CDR1 KGHSH, CDR2 LQKENI. This CDR3 comprises 17 residues.

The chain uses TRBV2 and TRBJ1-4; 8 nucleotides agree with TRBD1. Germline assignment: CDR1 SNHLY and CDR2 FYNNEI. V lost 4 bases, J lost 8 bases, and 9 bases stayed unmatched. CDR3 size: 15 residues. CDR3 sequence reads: CASSAQGARGEKLFF. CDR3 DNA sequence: TGTGCCAGCAGTGCCCAGGGGGCGCGAGGAGAAAAACTGTTTTTT.

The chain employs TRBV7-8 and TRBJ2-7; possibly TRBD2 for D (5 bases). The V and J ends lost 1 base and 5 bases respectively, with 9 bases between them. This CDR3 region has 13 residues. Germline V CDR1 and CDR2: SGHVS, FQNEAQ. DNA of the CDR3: TGTGCCAGCAGCTTAGGTGGGAGCGACGAGCAGTACTTC. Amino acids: CASSLGGSDEQYF.

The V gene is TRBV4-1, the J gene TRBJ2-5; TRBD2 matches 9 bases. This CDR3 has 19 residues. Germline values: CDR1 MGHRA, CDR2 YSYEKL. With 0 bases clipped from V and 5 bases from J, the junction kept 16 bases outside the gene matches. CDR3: CASSQDLGGGVIFWETQYF. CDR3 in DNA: TGCGCCAGCAGCCAAGATTTAGGCGGGGGGGTAATCTTTTGGGAGACCCAGTACTTC.

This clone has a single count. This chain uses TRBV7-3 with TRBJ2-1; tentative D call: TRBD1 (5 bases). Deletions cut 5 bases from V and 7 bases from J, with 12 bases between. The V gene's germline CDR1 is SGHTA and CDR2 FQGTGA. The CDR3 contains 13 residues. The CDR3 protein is CASSIGQANEQFF. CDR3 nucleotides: TGTGCCAGCAGCATAGGACAAGCGAATGAGCAGTTCTTC.

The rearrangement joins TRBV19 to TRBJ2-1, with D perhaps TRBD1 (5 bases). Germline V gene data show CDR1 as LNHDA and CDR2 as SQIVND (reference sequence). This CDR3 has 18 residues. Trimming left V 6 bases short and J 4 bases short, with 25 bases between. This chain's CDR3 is CASSAMRTGDLAYNEQFF. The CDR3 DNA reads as TGTGCCAGTAGCGCAATGAGAACAGGCGACCTTGCTTACAATGAGCAGTTCTTC.

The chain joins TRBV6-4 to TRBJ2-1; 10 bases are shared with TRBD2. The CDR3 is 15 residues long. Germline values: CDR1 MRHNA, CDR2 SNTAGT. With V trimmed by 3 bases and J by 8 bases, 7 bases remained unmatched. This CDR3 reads CASSESGGGEDEQFF. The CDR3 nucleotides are TGTGCCAGCAGTGAGAGCGGGGGGGGCGAGGATGAGCAGTTCTTC.

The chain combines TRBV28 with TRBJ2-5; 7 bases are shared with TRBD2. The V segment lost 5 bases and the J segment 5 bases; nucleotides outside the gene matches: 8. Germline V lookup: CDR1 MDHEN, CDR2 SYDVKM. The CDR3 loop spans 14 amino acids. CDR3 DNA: TGTGCCAGCAGTCATGGTCAGGGAGGGGAGACCCAGTACTTC. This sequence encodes CASSHGQGGETQYF.

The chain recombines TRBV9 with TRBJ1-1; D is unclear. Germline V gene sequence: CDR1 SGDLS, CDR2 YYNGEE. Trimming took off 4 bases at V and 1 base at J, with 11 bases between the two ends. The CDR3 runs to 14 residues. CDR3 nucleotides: TGTGCCAGCAGCCCGCCTCGGGGGAACACTGAAGCTTTCTTT. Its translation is CASSPPRGNTEAFF.

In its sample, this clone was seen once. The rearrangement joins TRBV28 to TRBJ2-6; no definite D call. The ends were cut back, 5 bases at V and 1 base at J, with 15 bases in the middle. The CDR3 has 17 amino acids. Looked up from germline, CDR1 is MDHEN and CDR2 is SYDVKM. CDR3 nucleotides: TGTGCCAGCAGTAAACCGAACGAGTTGTCTGGGGCCAACGTCCTGACTTTC. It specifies CASSKPNELSGANVLTF.

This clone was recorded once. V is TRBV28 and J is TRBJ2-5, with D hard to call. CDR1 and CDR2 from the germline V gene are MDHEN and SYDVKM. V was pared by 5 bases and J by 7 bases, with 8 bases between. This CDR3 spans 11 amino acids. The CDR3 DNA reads TGTGCCAGCAGTCTGGTCGGGACCCAGTACTTC. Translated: CASSLVGTQYF.

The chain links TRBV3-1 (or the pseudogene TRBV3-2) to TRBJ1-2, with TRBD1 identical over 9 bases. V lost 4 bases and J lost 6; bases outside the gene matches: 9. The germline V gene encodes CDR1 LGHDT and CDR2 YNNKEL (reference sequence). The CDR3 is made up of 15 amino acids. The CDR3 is CASSPRDRVKNGYTF. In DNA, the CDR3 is TGTGCCAGCAGCCCTCGGGACAGGGTGAAGAATGGCTACACCTTC.

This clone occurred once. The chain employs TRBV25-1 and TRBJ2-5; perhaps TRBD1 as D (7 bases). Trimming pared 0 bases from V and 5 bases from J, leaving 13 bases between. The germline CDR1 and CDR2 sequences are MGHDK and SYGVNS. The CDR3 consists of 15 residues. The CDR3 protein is CASSEYGGGRETQYF. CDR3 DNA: TGTGCCAGCAGTGAATATGGAGGGGGCCGGGAGACCCAGTACTTC.